A single sample gave rise to the 5 T cell receptor beta chains below, sequenced in a study of blood T cell repertoires in COVID-19. Data came from immunoSEQ multiplex PCR; TCRdb stores just in-frame clones and leaves some out. Counted here are approximately 260,000 clones, around 90% occurring once; the ten biggest clones make up 6% to 7%. Material for sequencing was PBMCs or T cells enriched from blood (not recorded which). These receptors came from a woman aged 25 to 39 with acute COVID-19.

This rearrangement joins TRBV7-9 to TRBJ2-5; 8 nucleotides align to TRBD1. In germline, CDR1 is SEHNR, CDR2 FQNEAQ (reference sequence). After removal of 2 bases from V and 0 bases from J, the junction contained 11 bases not matched to a gene. CDR3 length equals 18 residues. The CDR3 DNA reads TGTGCCAGCAGCTTAATCGGACAGGGCCTTGTCTACCAAGAGACCCAGTACTTC. Translating gives CASSLIGQGLVYQETQYF.

The CDR3 coding sequence is TGTGCCAGCAGCTTAGGCTCCAGGAACTACGAGCAGTACTTC. Protein: CASSLGSRNYEQYF. The chain couples TRBV7-8 to TRBJ2-7; D gene uncertain. Germline values: CDR1 SGHVS, CDR2 FQNEAQ. V lost 1 base to trimming and J lost 3 bases, with 10 bases between them. CDR3 size: 14 residues.

CDR3 region: CASSQVGDEKLFF. The CDR3 DNA sequence: TGCGCCAGCAGCCAAGTTGGAGATGAAAAACTGTTTTTT. The V gene is TRBV4-3, the J gene TRBJ1-4; D uncertain. Germline CDR1 and CDR2: LGHNA and YSLEER. The CDR3 has 13 residues. With 1 base removed from V and 6 bases from J, the gap between germline ends came to 6 bases.

The chain joins TRBV24-1 to TRBJ1-1, with unresolved D. The germline V gene encodes CDR1 KGHDR and CDR2 SFDVKD. This CDR3 region has 17 residues. V dropped 1 base and J dropped 2 bases, with 16 bases sitting between them. The CDR3 is CATSDLSPGPVNTEAFF. CDR3 DNA sequence: TGTGCCACCAGTGATTTAAGTCCTGGGCCTGTTAACACTGAAGCTTTCTTT.

The V gene is TRBV3-1 (or the pseudogene TRBV3-2), the J gene TRBJ2-1; TRBD1 agrees at 10 bases. The V segment lost 7 bases and the J segment 8 bases; nucleotides outside the gene matches: 11. This CDR3 contains 15 residues. Per germline, CDR1 LGHDT and CDR2 YNNKEL (reference sequence). The CDR3 loop is CASTHTDRGPYEQFF. The CDR3 DNA sequence: TGTGCCAGCACCCACACAGACAGGGGGCCGTATGAGCAGTTCTTC.